Listed below are T cell receptor beta chains from one sample, sequenced in a study of long-term antiretroviral therapy in people with HIV. Only in-frame clones appear in the TCRdb table, and some are missing; sequencing was by immunoSEQ multiplex PCR. This table has 11,000 to 15,000 clones, more than 75% appearing once. Source: unsorted PBMCs, taken 3.1 years after starting antiretroviral therapy. Receptors originate from a man between 40 and 49 years old with HIV. Both conserved end residues are part of each CDR3. The D gene is left open where the match is weak. Clone size is stated in some rows and not others, as once, few, many or a class when expanded.

>-|-|TRBJ1-2|TRBV29-1
CSVVSSGRGGYTF
TGCAGCGTTGTTAGTTCAGGGCGTGGTGGCTACACCTTC
>-|-|TRBJ1-1|TRBV7-2
CASSPLTRGAFF
TGTGCCAGCAGCCCTCTCACCCGGGGGGCTTTCTTT
>-|TRBD2|TRBJ2-3|TRBV6-6
CASSQTSGGTDTQYF
TGTGCCAGCAGTCAGACTAGCGGGGGCACAGATACGCAGTATTTT
>-|TRBD2|TRBJ2-7|TRBV4-1
CASSLSGGPSYEQYF
TGCGCCAGCAGCCTGAGCGGGGGGCCTTCCTACGAGCAGTACTTC
>-|-|TRBJ2-1|TRBV18
CASSPTVAEYNEQFF
TGTGCCAGCTCTCCGACTGTAGCGGAATACAATGAGCAGTTCTTC
>once|-|TRBJ1-1|TRBV6-4
CASSDSSRGTEAFF
TGTGCCAGCAGTGACTCATCCAGGGGCACTGAAGCTTTCTTT
>-|TRBD1|TRBJ1-1|TRBV6-5
CASSLTGGRDTEAFF
TGTGCCAGCAGTCTGACAGGGGGCCGCGACACTGAAGCTTTCTTT
>-|TRBD2|TRBJ2-5|TRBV7-9
CASSPRTSGGTRETQYF
TGTGCCAGCAGCCCTCGGACTAGCGGGGGGACACGAGAGACCCAGTACTTC
>-|-|TRBJ1-4|TRBV27
CASSPLLLTNEKLFF
TGTGCCAGCAGTCCCCTCCTTTTGACTAATGAAAAACTGTTTTTT
>-|-|TRBJ2-5|TRBV19
CASSLQGQETQYF
TGTGCCAGTAGCCTACAGGGTCAAGAGACCCAGTACTTC
>-|TRBD1|TRBJ1-1|TRBV6-6
CASSLQGQEAFF
TGTGCCAGCAGTCTACAGGGGCAGGAAGCTTTCTTT
>-|-|TRBJ1-2|TRBV20-1
CSAQAGGYTF
TGCAGTGCGCAGGCGGGGGGCTACACCTTC
>-|-|TRBJ1-1|TRBV6-6
CASSYTQSEAFF
TGTGCCAGCAGTTACACGCAGTCTGAAGCTTTCTTT
>once|-|TRBJ2-7|TRBV2
CASRAYEQYF
TGTGCCAGCAGGGCCTACGAGCAGTACTTC
>-|TRBD1|TRBJ2-1|TRBV4-1
CASSQEGWDRVDNEQFF
TGCGCCAGCAGCCAAGAGGGTTGGGACAGGGTCGACAATGAGCAGTTCTTC
>-|TRBD1|TRBJ1-1|TRBV5-1
CASKLGQGGTEAFF
TGCGCCAGCAAGTTAGGACAGGGAGGAACTGAAGCTTTCTTT
>-|TRBD1|TRBJ2-2|TRBV5-4
CASSPDRGFTGELFF
TGTGCCAGCAGCCCGGACAGGGGGTTCACCGGGGAGCTGTTTTTT
>-|TRBD1|TRBJ1-4|TRBV2
CASSGDREEKLFF
TGTGCCAGCAGTGGGGACAGGGAAGAAAAACTGTTTTTT
>-|TRBD1|TRBJ1-4|TRBV6-5
CASQTGSHEKLFF
TGTGCCAGCCAGACAGGGAGCCATGAAAAACTGTTTTTT
>-|-|TRBJ2-3|TRBV5-8
CASSWDGTDTQYF
TGTGCCAGCAGCTGGGACGGCACAGATACGCAGTATTTT
>-|-|TRBJ1-2|TRBV6-5
CASSYDSNYGYTF
TGTGCCAGCAGTTACGATTCTAACTATGGCTACACCTTC
>few|TRBD1|TRBJ1-2|TRBV6-5
CASSDTGGNYGYTF
TGTGCCAGCAGTGATACAGGGGGCAACTATGGCTACACCTTC
>-|TRBD1|TRBJ2-6|TRBV2
CASSPPGTGSGANVLTF
TGTGCCAGCAGTCCTCCCGGGACAGGGTCCGGGGCCAACGTCCTGACTTTC
>once|-|TRBJ2-3|TRBV7-2
CASSFRRDTQYF
TGTGCCAGCAGCTTTCGGCGAGATACGCAGTATTTT
>-|-|TRBJ2-7|TRBV2
CASKRTVNSYEQYF
TGTGCCAGCAAAAGAACAGTGAACTCCTACGAGCAGTACTTC
>once|TRBD1|TRBJ1-2|TRBV20-1
CSALTGGGYTF
TGCAGTGCTCTTACAGGGGGGGGCTACACCTTC
>few|-|TRBJ1-1|TRBV4-1
CASSQEAQRTEAFF
TGCGCCAGCAGCCAAGAAGCCCAAAGAACTGAAGCTTTCTTT
>-|TRBD1|TRBJ2-7|TRBV4-1
CASSQERTGGIYSSYEQYF
TGCGCCAGCAGCCAAGAGAGGACAGGGGGCATCTATAGCTCCTACGAGCAGTACTTC
>-|-|TRBJ1-1|TRBV2
CATEGPSNTEAFF
TGTGCCACCGAGGGACCGTCTAACACTGAAGCTTTCTTT
>-|TRBD1|TRBJ2-7|TRBV6-5
CASSYLTGGEQYF
TGTGCCAGCAGTTACTTGACAGGGGGGGAGCAGTACTTC
>-|-|TRBJ1-2|TRBV5-4
CASSLGQNYGYTF
TGTGCCAGCAGCTTGGGGCAGAACTATGGCTACACCTTC
>-|-|TRBJ2-3|TRBV6-6
CASSYYEELGTDTQYF
TGTGCCAGCAGTTACTACGAGGAGTTGGGCACAGATACGCAGTATTTT
>-|-|TRBJ2-7|TRBV5-4
CASREGAEQYF
TGTGCCAGCAGAGAGGGAGCCGAGCAGTACTTC
>-|-|TRBJ2-3|TRBV7-3
CASSLVGGPRDTQYF
TGTGCCAGCAGCTTAGTAGGGGGGCCTAGAGATACGCAGTATTTT
>-|TRBD1|TRBJ2-2|TRBV2
CASSESGGQGNIGELFF
TGTGCCAGCAGTGAGAGTGGGGGACAGGGTAACATCGGGGAGCTGTTTTTT
>-|-|TRBJ2-2|TRBV13
CASSLEGHHANTGELFF
TGTGCCAGCAGCTTAGAGGGACACCACGCGAACACCGGGGAGCTGTTTTTT
>once|-|TRBJ1-2|TRBV4-1
CASSQGTAYGYTF
TGCGCCAGCAGCCAAGGGACGGCATATGGCTACACCTTC
>-|-|TRBJ1-1|TRBV29-1
CSVEGRGSTEAFF
TGCAGCGTTGAAGGACGGGGTAGCACTGAAGCTTTCTTT
>-|TRBD2|TRBJ2-3|TRBV6-6
CASKVAGDTDTQYF
TGTGCCAGCAAGGTAGCGGGGGATACAGATACGCAGTATTTT
>once|TRBD2|TRBJ2-3|TRBV5-1
CASSLVASGLTDTQYF
TGCGCCAGCAGCTTGGTAGCTAGCGGACTCACAGATACGCAGTATTTT
>-|TRBD1|TRBJ2-7|TRBV18
CASSARGLYEQYF
TGTGCCAGCTCCGCCAGGGGGCTTTACGAGCAGTACTTC
>-|-|TRBJ2-1|TRBV19
CASSIDGGYLEQFF
TGTGCCAGTAGTATAGATGGGGGCTACTTGGAGCAGTTCTTC